Shown below are 27 T cell receptor beta chains from a single sample sequenced in a study of T cell clonotyping in hematopoietic cell transplantation. Time point reported: recipient sample about 28 days before transplant, after cytoreduction. Repertoires were generated with immunoSEQ multiplex PCR, while TCRdb's copy carries only in-frame clones and drops some. The table has some 28,000 clones, under 90% seen once. Sequencing used peripheral blood mononuclear cells, obtained before stem cell transplant. All receptors derive from a man in his forties or fifties with acute myeloid leukemia. Some clones in this sample may be carry-over from other donors' samples.

The chain couples TRBV10-1 to TRBJ2-4, with TRBD2 matching 8 bases. Germline CDR1 and CDR2: WNHNN and SYGVQD (reference sequence). The length of the CDR3 is 23 residues. V shed 2 bases and J 0 bases; nucleotides not matched to a gene: 24. CDR3 residues: CASSEMAEARGTRRALAKNIQYF. The CDR3 bases are TGCGCCAGCAGTGAGATGGCTGAGGCGCGGGGGACTAGGAGGGCGCTAGCCAAAAACATTCAGTACTTC.

The chain has TRBV6-1 and TRBJ2-7, with 9 bases matching TRBD1. The V gene's germline CDR1 is MNHNS and CDR2 SASEGT. This CDR3 comprises 17 residues. The junction had 12 bases not matched to a gene; V was cut back by 4 bases and J by 2 bases. CDR3 in amino acids: CASSGPLGQGIPYEQYF. The CDR3 DNA sequence: TGTGCCAGCAGTGGACCGCTGGGACAGGGAATTCCCTACGAGCAGTACTTC.

The chain joins TRBV15 to TRBJ2-5, with a weak D call TRBD1 (6 bases). There are 17 residues in the CDR3. The germline V gene encodes CDR1 LNHNV and CDR2 YYDKDF (reference sequence). Trimming took 3 bases from V and 5 from J, leaving 22 bases between them. As DNA, the CDR3 is TGTGCCACCAGCAGTAGCTCAGGGGACCCCTTGGGGGAGACCCAGTACTTC. This translates into CATSSSSGDPLGETQYF.

This sequence joins TRBV4-1 and TRBJ1-2, with TRBD1 as a possible D gene (5 bases). The V gene's germline CDR1 is MGHRA and CDR2 YSYEKL. With 0 bases removed from V and 8 bases from J, the gap between germline ends came to 16 bases. This CDR3 is 15 amino acids long. The CDR3 sequence is CASSQDLFRVKGYTF. The DNA of the CDR3 is TGCGCCAGCAGCCAAGACCTCTTCAGGGTAAAAGGCTACACCTTC.

The rearrangement uses TRBV19 and TRBJ2-1, with D perhaps matching TRBD1 or TRBD2 (5 bases each). V was shortened by 6 bases and J by 0 bases, with 12 bases between the two germline ends. This CDR3 contains 15 residues. Looked up from germline, CDR1 is LNHDA and CDR2 is SQIVND (reference sequence). As DNA, the CDR3 is TGTGCCAGTAGACAGGACTCGAGCTCCTACAATGAGCAGTTCTTC. Translation gives CASRQDSSSYNEQFF.

The CDR3 nucleotides are TGTGCCAGCAGCTTCGAGGGAATGGCAGCCGGGGAGCTGTTTTTT. Encoded protein: CASSFEGMAAGELFF. The chain carries TRBV7-2 and TRBJ2-2; TRBD2 is a possible D gene (5 bases). The V and J ends lost 3 bases and 6 bases respectively, with 14 bases between them. Germline V gives CDR1 SGHTA, CDR2 FQGNSA. The CDR3 runs 15 residues.

V is TRBV27 and J is TRBJ1-2, with 9 bases that match TRBD1. Germline V gene lookup returns CDR1 MNHEY and CDR2 SMNVEV (reference sequence). With V trimmed by 4 bases and J by 4 bases, 7 bases remained unmatched. CDR3 length: 15 residues. The CDR3 DNA reads as TGTGCCAGCAGTTCCCACAGGGGGCCGAGCTATGGCTACACCTTC. This encodes CASSSHRGPSYGYTF.

The V and J genes are TRBV6-5 and TRBJ1-1; D call uncertain. The CDR3 covers 15 residues. V shed 7 bases and J shed 0 bases, with 15 bases lying between them. The germline gives CDR1 MNHEY, CDR2 SVGAGI. The CDR3 is CASTLSRTLNTEAFF. The CDR3 nucleotides read TGTGCCAGCACCCTCTCAAGGACTCTGAACACTGAAGCTTTCTTT.

The chain couples TRBV10-3 to TRBJ1-5; no definite D call. The CDR3 spans 16 residues. Trimming stripped 8 bases from V and 0 bases from J, with 17 bases between. Germline CDR1 is ENHRY and CDR2 is SYGVKD. The CDR3 bases are TGTGCCATCCCCCCGGAGTTCGGTTATAGCAATCAGCCCCAGCATTTT. This sequence encodes CAIPPEFGYSNQPQHF.

This clone was found once. The chain is built from TRBV2 and TRBJ2-7; no clear D gene. The germline gives CDR1 SNHLY, CDR2 FYNNEI. Trimming pared 4 bases from V and 3 bases from J, leaving 13 bases between. This CDR3 has 14 residues. CDR3 protein: CASSAGAKIYEQYF. The CDR3, as DNA: TGTGCCAGCAGTGCCGGAGCGAAAATCTACGAGCAGTACTTC.

This clone was observed a handful of times. The chain has TRBV7-2 and TRBJ2-7; D gene ambiguous. The CDR3 spans 15 residues. Germline V gene sequence: CDR1 SGHTA, CDR2 FQGNSA. V lost 2 bases and J 2 bases, leaving 13 bases between the germline ends. The CDR3 nucleotides are TGTGCCAGCAGCTTATCGGACGGCAGAACCTACGAGCAGTACTTC. Translating gives CASSLSDGRTYEQYF.

This chain uses TRBV7-9 with TRBJ2-3; D unresolved. CDR3 length equals 13 residues. Germline V gene sequence: CDR1 SEHNR, CDR2 FQNEAQ (reference sequence). V shed 5 bases and J shed 4 bases, with 10 bases lying between them. Written as DNA, the CDR3 is TGTGCCAGCAGCAGAGACGGCGCAGATACGCAGTATTTT. Residues: CASSRDGADTQYF. The full variable domain, with the rest looked up from reference TRBV7-9 and TRBJ2-3, is DTGVSQNPRHKITKRGQNVTFRCDPISEHNRLYWYRQTLGQGPEFLTYFQNEAQLEKSRLLSDRFSAERPKGSFSTLEIQRTEQGDSAMYLCASSRDGADTQYFGPGTRLTVL.

The J gene is TRBJ2-1, the V gene TRBV4-2; 11 nucleotides line up with TRBD2. Germline loops: CDR1 LGHNA, CDR2 YNFKEQ. J lost 9 bases, V lost 1 base, and 14 bases had no gene match. CDR3 length: 18 amino acids. The CDR3: CASSQGGLAGGPPGEQFF. The CDR3 DNA sequence: TGTGCCAGCAGCCAAGGTGGGCTAGCGGGAGGCCCGCCGGGTGAGCAGTTCTTC.

CDR3 protein: CASRGQNEAFF. CDR3 coding DNA: TGTGCCAGCAGAGGACAGAATGAAGCTTTCTTT. The J gene is TRBJ1-1, the V gene TRBV7-6, with D possibly being TRBD1 (6 bases). Trimming removed 6 bases from V and 7 bases from J, with 9 bases in between. The CDR3 is 11 residues long. The germline V gene has CDR1 SGHVS and CDR2 FNYEAQ.

The gene calls are TRBV5-6 and TRBJ2-3; TRBD1 agrees at 9 bases. V was pared by 2 bases and J by 2 bases, with 6 bases of the junction left unmatched. The CDR3 runs 16 residues. Germline V gene sequence: CDR1 SGHDT, CDR2 YYEEEE. This chain's CDR3 is CASSLPGQGPTDTQYF. The CDR3 DNA follows: TGTGCCAGCAGCTTACCGGGACAGGGACCCACAGATACGCAGTATTTT.

This sequence joins TRBV2 and TRBJ2-7; the D gene is possibly TRBD1 (6 bases). The CDR3 runs to 13 residues. Trimming pared 7 bases from V and 3 bases from J, leaving 13 bases between. Germline lookup yields CDR1 SNHLY and CDR2 FYNNEI. The CDR3 bases are TGTGCCAGCAACGACAGGAGCCTCTACGAGCAGTACTTC. Amino acid sequence: CASNDRSLYEQYF.

This chain connects TRBV28 to TRBJ1-2; no clear D. With 4 bases removed from V and 6 bases from J, the gap between germline ends came to 15 bases. From germline, CDR1 is MDHEN and CDR2 SYDVKM. This CDR3 contains 14 residues. This CDR3 is CASSSRLRRNGYTF. The DNA for the CDR3 is TGTGCCAGCAGTTCACGACTTCGAAGAAATGGCTACACCTTC.

This clone was recorded once. The genes are TRBV28 and TRBJ2-2; TRBD1 matches 12 bases. CDR3 size: 17 residues. Germline-derived CDR1 and CDR2 are MDHEN and SYDVKM. V shed 5 bases, J shed 7 bases, and the junction held 11 bases outside the gene matches. This chain's CDR3 is CASSPPAGQGALGELFF. The CDR3 region has the DNA TGTGCCAGCAGTCCCCCAGCGGGACAGGGGGCCCTCGGGGAGCTGTTTTTT.

Details on this clone: A junction end diverges from the germline sequence, so it may reflect a read error. This chain uses TRBV29-1 with TRBJ1-2, with D possibly being TRBD1 (5 bases). This CDR3 is built from 10 residues. Germline lookup yields CDR1 SQVTM and CDR2 ANQGSEA. This CDR3 reads CSVEQGQRFF. The CDR3 nucleotides read TGCAGCGTTGAACAGGGCCAGCGATTTTTC. Based on the CDR3 plus reference TRBV29-1 and TRBJ1-2, the full variable domain is SAVISQKPSRDICQRGTSLTIQCQVDSQVTMMFWYRQQPGQSLTLIATANQGSEATYESGFVIDKFPISRPNLTFSTLTVSNMSPEDSSIYLCSVEQGQRFFGSGTRLTVV.

The gene calls are TRBV6-1 and TRBJ2-2; D ambiguous. V lost 2 bases and J 6 bases, leaving 10 bases between the germline ends. CDR1 is MNHNS and CDR2 is SASEGT in the germline V gene. This CDR3 region has 14 residues. The CDR3 DNA reads as TGTGCCAGCAGTGAACTCTCGGCCGCCGGGGAGCTGTTTTTT. Its protein product is CASSELSAAGELFF.

The chain has TRBV5-1 and TRBJ2-1; 11 nucleotides agree with TRBD2. There are 18 residues in the CDR3. Germline values: CDR1 SGHRS, CDR2 YFSETQ. With V trimmed by 0 bases and J by 2 bases, 7 bases remained unmatched. As DNA, the CDR3 is TGCGCCAGCAGCTTGGGGGTAGCGGGAGGGTCGACCTACAATGAGCAGTTCTTC. It specifies CASSLGVAGGSTYNEQFF.

This chain links TRBV27 with TRBJ1-6; D is possibly TRBD1 (6 bases). The CDR3 is made up of 14 amino acids. Germline assignment: CDR1 MNHEY and CDR2 SMNVEV (reference sequence). V dropped 5 bases and J dropped 5 bases, with 10 bases sitting between them. CDR3 bases: TGTGCCAGCAGTCAATGGACAGATAATTCACCCCTCCACTTT. It is translated as CASSQWTDNSPLHF.

This chain joins TRBV5-1 and TRBJ2-2; D possibly corresponds to TRBD1 (6 bases). This CDR3 comprises 15 residues. The germline gives CDR1 SGHRS, CDR2 YFSETQ. Trimming cost V 1 base and J 7 bases, with 14 bases left between them. The CDR3 sequence is CASSLRAGDSGELFF. In nucleotides, the CDR3 is TGCGCCAGCAGCTTGCGAGCAGGGGATAGCGGGGAGCTGTTTTTT.

This clone was found once. The V and J genes are TRBV5-8 and TRBJ2-1; 9 bases are shared with TRBD2. CDR1 and CDR2 from the germline V gene are SGHTS and YDEGEE. V lost 2 bases and J lost 2; bases outside the gene matches: 8. The CDR3 runs 17 residues. Here the CDR3 DNA reads TGTGCCAGCAGCTTAGGGGCGGGAGGGGTCCCCTACAATGAGCAGTTCTTC. Translation gives CASSLGAGGVPYNEQFF.

V usage is TRBV11-3 and J usage is TRBJ2-3; a weak D match, TRBD1 (6 bases). This CDR3 contains 17 residues. The germline V and J ends were trimmed by 5 bases and 2 bases, with 20 bases remaining between them. CDR1 is SGHNT and CDR2 is YENEEA in the germline V gene. CDR3 in DNA: TGTGCCAGCAGCCCAGGGGACGTCACGGGGTACACAGATACGCAGTATTTT. Its translation: CASSPGDVTGYTDTQYF.

The chain carries TRBV6-6 and TRBJ2-3; no reliable D call. The germline V gene has CDR1 MNHNY and CDR2 SVGAGI (reference sequence). This CDR3 spans 13 amino acids. Trimming pared 0 bases from V and 3 bases from J, leaving 4 bases between. For the CDR3, the DNA is TGTGCCAGCAGTTACTCGGGGACAGATACGCAGTATTTT. Its translation: CASSYSGTDTQYF.

V and J are TRBV5-4 and TRBJ2-7; perhaps TRBD2 as D (5 bases). CDR1 and CDR2 (germline): SGHNT, YYREEE (reference sequence). CDR3 length: 15 amino acids. Trimming stripped 4 bases from V and 5 bases from J, with 19 bases between. CDR3 DNA sequence: TGTGCCAGCAGCCCTGATAAGTGGGAGAGAAACGAGCAGTACTTC. Its protein product is CASSPDKWERNEQYF.